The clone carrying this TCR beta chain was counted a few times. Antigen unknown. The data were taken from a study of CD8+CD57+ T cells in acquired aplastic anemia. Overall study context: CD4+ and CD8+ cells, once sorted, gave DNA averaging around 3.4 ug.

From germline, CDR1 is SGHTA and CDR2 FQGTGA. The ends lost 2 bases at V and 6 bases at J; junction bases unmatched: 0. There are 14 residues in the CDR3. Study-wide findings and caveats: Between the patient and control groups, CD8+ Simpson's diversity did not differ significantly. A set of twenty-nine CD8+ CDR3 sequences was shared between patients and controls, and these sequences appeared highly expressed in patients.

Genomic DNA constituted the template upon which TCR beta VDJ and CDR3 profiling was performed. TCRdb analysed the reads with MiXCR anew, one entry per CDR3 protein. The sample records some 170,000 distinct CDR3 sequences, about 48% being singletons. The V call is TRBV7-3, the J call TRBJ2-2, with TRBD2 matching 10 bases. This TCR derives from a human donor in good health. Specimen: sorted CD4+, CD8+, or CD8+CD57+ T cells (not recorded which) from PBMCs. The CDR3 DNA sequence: TGTGCCAGCAGCTTAGGGACTAGCGCCGGGGAGCTGTTTTTT. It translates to CASSLGTSAGELFF.